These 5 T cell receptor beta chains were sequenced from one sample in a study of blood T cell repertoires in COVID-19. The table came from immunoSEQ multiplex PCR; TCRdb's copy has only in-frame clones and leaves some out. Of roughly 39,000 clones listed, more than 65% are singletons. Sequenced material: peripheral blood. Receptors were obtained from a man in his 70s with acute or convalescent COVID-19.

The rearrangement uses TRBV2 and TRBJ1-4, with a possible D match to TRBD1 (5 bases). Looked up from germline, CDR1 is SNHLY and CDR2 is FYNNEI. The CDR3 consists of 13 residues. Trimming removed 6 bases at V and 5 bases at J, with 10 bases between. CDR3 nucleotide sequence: TGTGCCAGCAGCCGGGGGGACAATGAAAAACTGTTTTTT. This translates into CASSRGDNEKLFF.

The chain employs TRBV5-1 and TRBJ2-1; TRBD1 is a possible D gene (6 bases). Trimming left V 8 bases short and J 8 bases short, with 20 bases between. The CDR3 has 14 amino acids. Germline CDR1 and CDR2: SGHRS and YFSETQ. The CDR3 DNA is TGCGCCAGTCAGACTGGGCAGGGGCTCCATGAGCAGTTCTTC. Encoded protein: CASQTGQGLHEQFF.

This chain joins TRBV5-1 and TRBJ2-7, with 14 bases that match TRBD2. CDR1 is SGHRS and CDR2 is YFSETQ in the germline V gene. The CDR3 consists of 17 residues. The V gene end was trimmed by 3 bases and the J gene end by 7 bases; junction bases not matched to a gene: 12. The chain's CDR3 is CASSSTFGTSGSREQYF. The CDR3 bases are TGCGCCAGCAGCTCTACATTCGGGACTAGCGGGAGTAGGGAGCAGTACTTC.

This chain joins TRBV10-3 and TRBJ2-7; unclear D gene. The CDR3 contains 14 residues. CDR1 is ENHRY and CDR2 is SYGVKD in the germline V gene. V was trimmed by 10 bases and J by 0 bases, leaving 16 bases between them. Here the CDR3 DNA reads TGTGCCACCACCCCGGGTCTCTTCTCCTACGAGCAGTACTTC. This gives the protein CATTPGLFSYEQYF.

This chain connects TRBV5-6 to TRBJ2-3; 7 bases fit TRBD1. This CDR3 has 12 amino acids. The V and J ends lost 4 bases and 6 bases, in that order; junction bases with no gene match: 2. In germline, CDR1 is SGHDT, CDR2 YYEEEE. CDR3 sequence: CASSVDRDTQYF. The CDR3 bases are TGTGCCAGCAGCGTGGACAGGGATACGCAGTATTTT.